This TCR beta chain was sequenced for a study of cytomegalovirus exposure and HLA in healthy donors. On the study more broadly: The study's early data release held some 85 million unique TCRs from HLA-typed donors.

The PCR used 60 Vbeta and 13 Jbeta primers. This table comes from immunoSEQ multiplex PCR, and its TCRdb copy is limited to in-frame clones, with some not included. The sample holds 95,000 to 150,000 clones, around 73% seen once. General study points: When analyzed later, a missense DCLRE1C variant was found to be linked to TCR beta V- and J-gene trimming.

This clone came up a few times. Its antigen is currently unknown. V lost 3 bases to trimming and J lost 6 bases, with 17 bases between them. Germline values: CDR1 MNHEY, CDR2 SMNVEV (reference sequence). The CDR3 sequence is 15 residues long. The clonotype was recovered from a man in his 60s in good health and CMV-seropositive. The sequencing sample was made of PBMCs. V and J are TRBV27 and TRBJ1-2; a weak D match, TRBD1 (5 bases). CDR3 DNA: TGTGCCAGCAGTTTGGCTGGGGCCTACTATCATGGCTACACCTTC. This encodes CASSLAGAYYHGYTF.